This TCR beta chain was documented in a study of blood T cell repertoires in COVID-19. Looking at the study overall: T cells, B-cell-depleted T cells, or PBMCs provided the cDNA or gDNA that served as material.

This CDR3 comprises 16 residues. Trimming removed 0 bases at V and 7 bases at J, with 19 bases between. Germline-derived CDR1 and CDR2 are GTSNPN and SVGIG (reference sequence). TCRdb's copy holds only in-frame clones and misses some; the assay was immunoSEQ multiplex PCR. The table shows roughly 180,000 clones, with approximately 83% occurring only once. Assignments of participants to cohorts depended upon their own reported clinical history. The chain joins TRBV30 to TRBJ2-1; D might be TRBD2 (6 bases). The TCR comes from a woman aged 55 to 70 who had recovered from COVID-19. Input material: PBMCs or T cells enriched from blood (not recorded which). In nucleotides, the CDR3 is TGTGCCTGGAGTGTACATGCTCGGGAGATCGTAAATGAGCAGTTCTTC. As protein: CAWSVHAREIVNEQFF.